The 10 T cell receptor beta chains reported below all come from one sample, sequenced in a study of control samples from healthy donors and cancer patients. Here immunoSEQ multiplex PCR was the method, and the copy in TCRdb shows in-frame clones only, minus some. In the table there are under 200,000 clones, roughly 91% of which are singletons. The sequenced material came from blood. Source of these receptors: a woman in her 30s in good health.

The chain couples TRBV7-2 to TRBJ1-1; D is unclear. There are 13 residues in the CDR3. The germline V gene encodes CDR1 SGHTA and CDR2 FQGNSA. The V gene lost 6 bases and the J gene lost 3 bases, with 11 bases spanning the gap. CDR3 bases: TGTGCCAGCAGAGACAAGTGGGACACTGAAGCTTTCTTT. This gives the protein CASRDKWDTEAFF.

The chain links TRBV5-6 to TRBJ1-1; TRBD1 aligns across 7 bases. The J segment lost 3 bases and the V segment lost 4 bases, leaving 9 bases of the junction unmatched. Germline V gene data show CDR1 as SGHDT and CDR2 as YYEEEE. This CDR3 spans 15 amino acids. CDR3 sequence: CASSPRQGWDTEAFF. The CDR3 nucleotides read TGTGCCAGCAGCCCCCGACAGGGTTGGGACACTGAAGCTTTCTTT.

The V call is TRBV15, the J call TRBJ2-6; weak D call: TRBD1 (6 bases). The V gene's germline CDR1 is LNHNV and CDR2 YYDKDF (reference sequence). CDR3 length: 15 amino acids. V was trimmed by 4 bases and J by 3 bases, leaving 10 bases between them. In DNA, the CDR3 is TGTGCCACCAGCACAGGGGATGATGGGGCCAACGTCCTGACTTTC. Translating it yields CATSTGDDGANVLTF.

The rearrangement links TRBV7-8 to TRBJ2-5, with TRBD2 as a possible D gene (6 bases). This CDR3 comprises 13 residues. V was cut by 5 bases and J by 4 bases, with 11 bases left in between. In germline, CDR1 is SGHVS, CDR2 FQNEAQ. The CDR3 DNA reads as TGTGCCAGCAGCCAACCCGGGAGAGAGACCCAGTACTTC. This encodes CASSQPGRETQYF.

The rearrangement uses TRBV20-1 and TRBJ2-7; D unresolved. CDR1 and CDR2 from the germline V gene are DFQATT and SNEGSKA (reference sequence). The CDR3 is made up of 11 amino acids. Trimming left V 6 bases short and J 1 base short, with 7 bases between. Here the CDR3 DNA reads TGCAGTGCAGAACTATCCTACGAGCAGTACTTC. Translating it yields CSAELSYEQYF.

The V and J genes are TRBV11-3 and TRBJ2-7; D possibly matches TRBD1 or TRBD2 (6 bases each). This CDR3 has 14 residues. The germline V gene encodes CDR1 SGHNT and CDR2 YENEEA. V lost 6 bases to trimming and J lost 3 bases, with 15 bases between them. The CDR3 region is CASREVGGSYEQYF. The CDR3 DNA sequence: TGTGCCAGCAGGGAGGTGGGGGGCAGCTACGAGCAGTACTTC.

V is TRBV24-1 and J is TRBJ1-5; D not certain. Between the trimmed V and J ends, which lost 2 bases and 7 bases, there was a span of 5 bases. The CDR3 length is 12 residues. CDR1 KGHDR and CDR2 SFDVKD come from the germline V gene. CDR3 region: CATSDSGQPQHF. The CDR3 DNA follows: TGTGCCACCAGTGATTCGGGGCAGCCCCAGCATTTT.

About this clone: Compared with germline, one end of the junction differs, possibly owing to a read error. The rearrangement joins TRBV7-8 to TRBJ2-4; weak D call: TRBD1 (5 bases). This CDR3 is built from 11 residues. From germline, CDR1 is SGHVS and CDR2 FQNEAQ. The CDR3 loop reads CAGSLGAVEYF. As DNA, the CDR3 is TGTGCCGGCAGCTTAGGGGCTGTAGAGTACTTC.

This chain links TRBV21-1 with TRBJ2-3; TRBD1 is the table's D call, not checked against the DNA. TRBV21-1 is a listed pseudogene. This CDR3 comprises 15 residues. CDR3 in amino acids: CASSKRKGVTDTQYF. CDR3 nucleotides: TGTGCCAGCAGCAAAAGGAAGGGGGTGACAGATACGCAGTATTTT.

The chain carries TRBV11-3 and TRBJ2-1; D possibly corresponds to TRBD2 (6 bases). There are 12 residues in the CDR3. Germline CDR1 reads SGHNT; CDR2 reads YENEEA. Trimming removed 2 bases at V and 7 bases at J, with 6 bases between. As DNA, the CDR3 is TGTGCCAGCAGCTTACTAGCGAATGAGCAGTTCTTC. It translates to CASSLLANEQFF.